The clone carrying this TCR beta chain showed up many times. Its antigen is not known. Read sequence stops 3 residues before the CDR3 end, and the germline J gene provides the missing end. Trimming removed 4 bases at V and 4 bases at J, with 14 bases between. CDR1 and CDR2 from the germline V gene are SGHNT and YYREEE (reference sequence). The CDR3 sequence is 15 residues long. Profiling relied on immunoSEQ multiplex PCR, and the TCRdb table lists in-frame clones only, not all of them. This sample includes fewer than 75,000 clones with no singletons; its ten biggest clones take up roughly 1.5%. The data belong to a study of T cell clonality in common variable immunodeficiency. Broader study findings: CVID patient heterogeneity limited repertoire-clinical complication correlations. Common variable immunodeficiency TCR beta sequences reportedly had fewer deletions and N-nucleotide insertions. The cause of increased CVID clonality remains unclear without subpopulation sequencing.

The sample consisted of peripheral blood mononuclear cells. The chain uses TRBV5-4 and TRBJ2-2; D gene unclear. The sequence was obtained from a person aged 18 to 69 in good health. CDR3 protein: CASSTRSYRTGELFF. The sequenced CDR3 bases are TGTGCCAGCAGCACGCGATCCTACCGCACCGGGGAG.